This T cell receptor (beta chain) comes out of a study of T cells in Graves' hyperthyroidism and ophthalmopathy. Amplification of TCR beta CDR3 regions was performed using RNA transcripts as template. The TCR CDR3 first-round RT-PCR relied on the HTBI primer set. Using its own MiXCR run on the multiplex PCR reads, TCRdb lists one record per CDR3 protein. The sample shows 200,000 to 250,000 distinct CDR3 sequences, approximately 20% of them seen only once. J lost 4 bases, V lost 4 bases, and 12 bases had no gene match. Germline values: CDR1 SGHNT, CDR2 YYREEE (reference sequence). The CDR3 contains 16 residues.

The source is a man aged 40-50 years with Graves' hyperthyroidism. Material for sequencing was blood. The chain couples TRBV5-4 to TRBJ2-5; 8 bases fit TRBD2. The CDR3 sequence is CASSSGTSSGLETQYF. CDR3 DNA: TGTGCCAGCAGCAGTGGCACGTCTAGCGGGCTAGAGACCCAGTACTTC.